What follows is one TCR beta chain and its context. The antigen is undetermined. Because the CDR3 is missing its conserved closing phenylalanine or tryptophan, this is likely a read error. Sequence data for DNA of cultured CD4+ T cells were generated by the Oncomine TCR Beta short-read assay. One entry per CDR3 protein, called by TCRdb with MiXCR from the PCR reads. The profile shows about 14,000 distinct CDR3 sequences, 52% of them singletons. Treatment: 10-day PBMC culture with coronavirus spike peptide pools or control peptides (ViraFEST assay). This record comes from a study of vaccination and CD4 T cells after COVID-19. V trimming: 2 bases; J trimming: 6 bases; junction bases outside the gene matches: 9. The CDR3 contains 16 residues. Per germline, CDR1 MNHEY and CDR2 SVGEGT.

The gene calls are TRBV6-2 or TRBV6-3 and TRBJ2-7, with TRBD2 matching 11 bases. Input material: CD4+ T cells from blood, cultured in vitro. The receptor was isolated from a human donor who had recovered from COVID-19. DNA of the CDR3: TGTGCCAGCAGTTACGGTGGACTAGCGGGTTCAGCCGAGCAGTACCTC. Protein: CASSYGGLAGSAEQYL.